A selection of T cell receptor beta chains follows, all from one sample in a study of blood T cells in healthy people across ages. Each CDR3 protein is one row after TCRdb ran MiXCR on the 5' RACE reads. The sample holds approximately 2,000,000 distinct CDR3 sequences, approximately 40% seen once. Material: blood. Receptors were obtained from a human donor in good health. Each CDR3 is given with its conserved first and last residue. The D gene is left open where the match is weak. Rows give clone size only sometimes, using once, few, many, or a class for an expanded clone.

-	TRBV6-2/TRBV6-3	few	TRBJ2-6	CASNTWESGANVLTF	TGTGCCAGCAATACCTGGGAAAGTGGGGCCAACGTCCTGACTTTC
-	TRBV20-1	-	TRBJ2-7	CSATGTFCSYEQYF	TGCAGTGCTACCGGGACTTTCTGCTCCTACGAGCAGTACTTC
TRBD2	TRBV7-2	-	TRBJ2-4	CASSPQGAGGNIQYF	TGTGCCAGCAGCCCCCAGGGAGCGGGGGGGAACATTCAGTACTTC
-	TRBV6-6	many	TRBJ2-5	CASSYSRTVQETQYF	TGTGCCAGCAGTTACTCTAGGACAGTACAAGAGACCCAGTACTTC
-	TRBV29-1	-	TRBJ1-2	CSVPRGGYGYTF	TGCAGCGTCCCCCGCGGAGGGTATGGCTACACCTTC
TRBD1	TRBV4-1	-	TRBJ2-5	CASSHYTHRDRKKETQYF	TGCGCCAGCAGCCATTATACCCACCGGGACAGAAAGAAAGAGACCCAGTACTTC
-	TRBV7-8	-	TRBJ1-2	CASSSTNRYGYTF	TGTGCCAGCAGCTCGACTAACCGCTATGGCTACACCTTC
TRBD1	TRBV7-2	-	TRBJ1-2	CASSSRTPGQDRYGYTF	TGTGCCAGCAGCTCACGAACCCCCGGACAGGATCGCTATGGCTACACCTTC
-	TRBV10-3	many	TRBJ2-3	CAISGGDTQYF	TGTGCCATCAGTGGCGGGGATACGCAGTATTTT
-	TRBV4-1	-	TRBJ2-5	CASSQLGLSQETQYF	TGCGCCAGCAGCCAGTTAGGGCTTAGCCAAGAGACCCAGTACTTC
TRBD1	TRBV27	few	TRBJ1-2	CASSPTGTGVGYTF	TGTGCCAGCAGCCCTACCGGGACAGGGGTCGGCTACACCTTC
-	TRBV29-1	few	TRBJ2-1	CSVGRHEQFF	TGCAGCGTTGGGAGGCATGAGCAGTTCTTC
TRBD2	TRBV11-2	few	TRBJ2-3	CASSSAHPGTSGGHGSTDTQYF	TGTGCCAGCAGCTCCGCTCACCCCGGGACTAGCGGGGGGCATGGTTCGACAGATACGCAGTATTTT
TRBD1	TRBV4-1	few	TRBJ2-7	CASSCEDRGSYEQYF	TGCGCCAGCAGCTGCGAGGACAGGGGCTCCTACGAGCAGTACTTC
-	TRBV12-3/TRBV12-4	-	TRBJ2-4	CTSSEGPNIQYF	TGTACCAGCAGCGAAGGGCCAAACATTCAGTACTTC
-	TRBV4-3	few	TRBJ2-1	CASSQNFRGGVTNEQFF	TGCGCCAGCAGCCAGAATTTTAGAGGGGGGGTGACCAATGAGCAGTTCTTC
TRBD2	TRBV4-3	many	TRBJ2-1	CASSQGGGIDNEQFF	TGCGCCAGCAGCCAAGGCGGGGGGATTGACAATGAGCAGTTCTTC
-	TRBV7-2	-	TRBJ2-3	CASSLGGKGTETQYF	TGTGCCAGCAGCCTCGGGGGGAAGGGGACAGAAACGCAGTATTTT
-	TRBV20-1	-	TRBJ1-2	CSARLRDGGIYNYGHTF	TGCAGTGCTAGACTCCGGGACGGAGGAATATATAACTATGGCCACACCTTC
TRBD2	TRBV28	-	TRBJ2-1	CASTTSGGHTYNEQFF	TGTGCCAGCACCACTAGCGGGGGTCACACCTACAATGAGCAGTTCTTC